The table lists the clone carrying this TCR beta chain with a few counts. The sample is drawn from a study of shared clonotypes between healthy human individuals. CDR1 and CDR2 from the germline V gene are LNHDA and SQIVND (reference sequence). Trimming pared 7 bases from V and 7 bases from J, leaving 13 bases between. The CDR3 consists of 12 residues. Repertoires were generated with immunoSEQ multiplex PCR, while TCRdb's copy carries only in-frame clones and drops some. The repertoire holds about 1 million clones, under 80% seen once, with approximately 1.5% in the top ten. Sample: memory CD4+ T cells sorted from blood. Documented subset: CD45RA-negative fraction. This TCR was sampled from a young man in good health. The J gene is TRBJ1-1, the V gene TRBV19; D unclear. CDR3 protein: CASTNWGFEAFF. CDR3 in DNA: TGTGCCAGTACCAATTGGGGATTTGAAGCTTTCTTT.